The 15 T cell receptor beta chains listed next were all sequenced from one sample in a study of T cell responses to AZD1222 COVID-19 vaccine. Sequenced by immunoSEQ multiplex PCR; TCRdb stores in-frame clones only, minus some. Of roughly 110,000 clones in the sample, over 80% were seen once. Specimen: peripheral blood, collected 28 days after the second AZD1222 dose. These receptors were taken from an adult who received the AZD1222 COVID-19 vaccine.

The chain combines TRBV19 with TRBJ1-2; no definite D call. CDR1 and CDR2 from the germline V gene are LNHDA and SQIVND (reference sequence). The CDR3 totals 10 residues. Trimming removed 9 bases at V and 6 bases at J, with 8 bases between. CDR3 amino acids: CASSGNGYTF. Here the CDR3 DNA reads TGTGCCAGCTCCGGGAATGGCTACACCTTC.

This chain's CDR3 is CASSHGGVKLFF. In DNA form, the CDR3 reads TGTGCCAGCAGCCACGGGGGGGTAAAACTGTTTTTT. The V and J genes are TRBV28 and TRBJ1-4; TRBD1 might be the D (5 bases). CDR3 length: 12 residues. Germline V lookup: CDR1 MDHEN, CDR2 SYDVKM. Trimming pared 6 bases from V and 10 bases from J, leaving 12 bases between.

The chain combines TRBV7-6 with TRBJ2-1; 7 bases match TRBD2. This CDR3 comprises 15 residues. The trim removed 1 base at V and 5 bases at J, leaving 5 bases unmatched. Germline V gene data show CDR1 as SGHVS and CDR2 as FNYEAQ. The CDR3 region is CASSLVGGVNNEQFF. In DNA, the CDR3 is TGTGCCAGCAGCTTAGTGGGAGGGGTAAACAATGAGCAGTTCTTC.

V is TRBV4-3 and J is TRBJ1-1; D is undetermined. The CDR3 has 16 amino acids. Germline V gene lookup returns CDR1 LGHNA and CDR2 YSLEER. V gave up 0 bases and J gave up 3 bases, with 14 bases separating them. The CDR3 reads CASSQDGRAGDTEAFF. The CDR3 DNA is TGCGCCAGCAGCCAAGATGGGAGGGCTGGGGACACTGAAGCTTTCTTT.

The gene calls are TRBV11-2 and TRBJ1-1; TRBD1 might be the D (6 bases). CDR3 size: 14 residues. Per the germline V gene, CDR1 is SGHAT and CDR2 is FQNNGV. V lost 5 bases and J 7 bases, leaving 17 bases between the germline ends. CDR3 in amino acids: CASSRSGTLGEAFF. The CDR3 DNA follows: TGTGCCAGCAGCCGATCCGGGACATTGGGTGAAGCTTTCTTT.

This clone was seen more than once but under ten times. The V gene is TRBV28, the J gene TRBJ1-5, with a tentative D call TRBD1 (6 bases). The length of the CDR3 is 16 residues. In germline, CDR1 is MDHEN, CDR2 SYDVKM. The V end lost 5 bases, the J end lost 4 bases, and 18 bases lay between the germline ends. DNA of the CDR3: TGTGCCAGCAGTCAACTTATCTCAGGGGATAATCAGCCCCAGCATTTT. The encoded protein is CASSQLISGDNQPQHF.

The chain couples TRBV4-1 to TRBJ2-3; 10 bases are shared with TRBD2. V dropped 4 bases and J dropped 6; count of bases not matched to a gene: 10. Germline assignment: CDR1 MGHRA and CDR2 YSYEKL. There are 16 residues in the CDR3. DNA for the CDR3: TGCGCCAGCAGCCGAATGGTAGCGGGAGGCTGGGATACGCAGTATTTT. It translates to CASSRMVAGGWDTQYF.

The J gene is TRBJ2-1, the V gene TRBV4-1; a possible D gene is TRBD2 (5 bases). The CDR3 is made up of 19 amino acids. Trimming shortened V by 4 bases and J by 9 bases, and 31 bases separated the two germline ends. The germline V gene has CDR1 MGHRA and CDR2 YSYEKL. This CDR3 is CASSRLRFGRLAQEGEQFF. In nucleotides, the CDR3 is TGCGCCAGCAGCCGATTAAGATTTGGTAGGCTAGCACAAGAGGGTGAGCAGTTCTTC.

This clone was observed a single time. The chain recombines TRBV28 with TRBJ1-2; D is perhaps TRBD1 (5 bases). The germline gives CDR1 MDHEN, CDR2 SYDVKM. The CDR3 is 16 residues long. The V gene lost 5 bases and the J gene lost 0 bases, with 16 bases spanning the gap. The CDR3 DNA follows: TGTGCCAGCAGTCCTACCGGGACTAAAGCTAACTATGGCTACACCTTC. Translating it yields CASSPTGTKANYGYTF.

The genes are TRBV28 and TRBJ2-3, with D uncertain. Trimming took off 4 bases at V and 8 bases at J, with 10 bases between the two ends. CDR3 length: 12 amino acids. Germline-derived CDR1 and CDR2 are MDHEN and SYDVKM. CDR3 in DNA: TGTGCCAGCAGTTCTTATAGGAGTACGCAGTATTTT. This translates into CASSSYRSTQYF.

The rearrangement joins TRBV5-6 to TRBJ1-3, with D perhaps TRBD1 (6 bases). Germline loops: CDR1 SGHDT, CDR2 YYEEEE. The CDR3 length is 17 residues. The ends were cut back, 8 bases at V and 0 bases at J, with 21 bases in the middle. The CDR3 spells CASYTTLTGSSGNTIYF. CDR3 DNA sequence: TGTGCCAGTTACACGACCCTTACAGGGTCCTCTGGAAACACCATATATTTT.

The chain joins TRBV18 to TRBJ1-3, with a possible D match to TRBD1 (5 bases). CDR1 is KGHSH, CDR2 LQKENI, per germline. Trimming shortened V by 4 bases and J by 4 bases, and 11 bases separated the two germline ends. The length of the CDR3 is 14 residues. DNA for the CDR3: TGTGCCAGCTCACTAGAGACAGCCGGAAACACCATATATTTT. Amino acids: CASSLETAGNTIYF. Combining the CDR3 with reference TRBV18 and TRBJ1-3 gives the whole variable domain NAGVMQNPRHLVRRRGQEARLRCSPMKGHSHVYWYRQLPEEGLKFMVYLQKENIIDESGMPKERFSAEFPKEGPSILRIQQVVRGDSAAYFCASSLETAGNTIYFGEGSWLTVV.

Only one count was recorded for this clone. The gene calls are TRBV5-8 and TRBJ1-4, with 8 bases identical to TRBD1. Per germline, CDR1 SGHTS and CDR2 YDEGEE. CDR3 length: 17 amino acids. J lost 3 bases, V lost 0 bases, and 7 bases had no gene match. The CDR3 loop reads CASSLGTGTGANEKLFF. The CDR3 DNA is TGTGCCAGCAGCTTGGGGACAGGGACGGGGGCTAATGAAAAACTGTTTTTT.

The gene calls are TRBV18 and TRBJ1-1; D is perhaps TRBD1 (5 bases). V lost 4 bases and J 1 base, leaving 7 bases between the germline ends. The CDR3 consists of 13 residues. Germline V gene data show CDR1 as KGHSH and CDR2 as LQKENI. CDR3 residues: CASSLTGNTEAFF. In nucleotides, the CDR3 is TGTGCCAGCTCACTTACAGGGAACACTGAAGCTTTCTTT.

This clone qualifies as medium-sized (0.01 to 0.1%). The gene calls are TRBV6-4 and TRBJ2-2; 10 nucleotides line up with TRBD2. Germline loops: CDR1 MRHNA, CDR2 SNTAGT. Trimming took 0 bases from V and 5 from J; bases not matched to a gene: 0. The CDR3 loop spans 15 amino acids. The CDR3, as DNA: TGTGCCAGCAGTGACTCTAGCGGGGGGACCGGGGAGCTGTTTTTT. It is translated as CASSDSSGGTGELFF.